Sequencing of this TCR beta chain was carried out in a study of T cells after yellow fever vaccination. Turning to the study itself: Tscm, CM, EM and EMRA memory subsets were sorted by CD3, CD45RA, CCR7 and CD95. Study observations and caveats: The booster response re-showed most primary clones: roughly 97% CD4, more than 80% CD8. Although the secondary response was weaker, it peaked faster, at day 5 versus 15. Repertoires obtained by FACS sorting could include abundant clonotypes that entered as contaminants from the bulk population.

TCRdb re-called the 5' RACE reads with MiXCR, one entry per CDR3 protein. The sample yields some 32,000 distinct CDR3 sequences, 6% to 8.5% seen once. CDR3 length: 13 residues. V was pared by 5 bases and J by 4 bases, with 10 bases between. The germline gives CDR1 KGHSH, CDR2 LQKENI. The starting material was PBMCs, either bulk or a sorted T-cell subset (CD4+, CD8+, memory, or dextramer-sorted; not recorded which), obtained on the day of the first yellow fever vaccination. This clonotype originated in a man between 18 and 29 years old who received the YFV17D yellow fever vaccine. The chain uses TRBV18 and TRBJ2-3; D is possibly TRBD2 (7 bases). The CDR3 is CASSGGGPDTQYF. The CDR3 bases are TGTGCCAGCTCAGGGGGGGGGCCAGATACGCAGTATTTT.